This passage covers 25 T cell receptor beta chains from one sample sequenced in a study of T cell responses to AZD1222 COVID-19 vaccine. Clones were read by immunoSEQ multiplex PCR, and TCRdb kept only the in-frame ones, dropping some. Of roughly 45,000 clones listed, approximately 80% were seen once; the top ten hold 6.6%. Sequences were derived from peripheral blood, sampled on day 0 of AZD1222 vaccination. These receptors came from an adult in good health.

This clone has just one count. The chain is built from TRBV29-1 and TRBJ1-2; D gene uncertain. Germline V CDR1 and CDR2: SQVTM, ANQGSEA. V was clipped by 3 bases and J by 7 bases, with 12 bases between them. The CDR3 sequence is 12 residues long. This CDR3 reads CSVDPDVSGYTF. DNA for the CDR3: TGCAGCGTTGATCCGGACGTAAGTGGCTACACCTTC.

This chain joins TRBV10-3 and TRBJ1-2, with D maybe TRBD1 (5 bases). The V and J ends lost 0 bases and 6 bases respectively, with 14 bases between them. The CDR3 spans 15 residues. Germline loops: CDR1 ENHRY, CDR2 SYGVKD. CDR3: CAISESSGFRDGYTF. The CDR3 nucleotides read TGTGCCATCAGTGAGTCTTCAGGGTTCAGGGATGGCTACACCTTC.

The chain employs TRBV21-1 and TRBJ2-3; the DNA was not compared with TRBD2, the D call given in the table. TRBV21-1 has pseudogene status. This CDR3 region has 16 residues. CDR3 residues: CASSLRTSGGMDTQYF. The CDR3 DNA follows: TGTGCCAGCAGCCTCCGGACTAGCGGGGGCATGGATACGCAGTATTTT.

CDR3 nucleotide sequence: TGTGCCAGCAGCTTGGTAGCGGGGGGGACCTTTGGCACAGATACGCAGTATTTT. Translating gives CASSLVAGGTFGTDTQYF. V and J are TRBV5-6 and TRBJ2-3; 11 bases are shared with TRBD2. This CDR3 is 18 amino acids long. V was pared by 0 bases and J by 1 base, with 7 bases of the junction left unmatched. Germline V CDR1 and CDR2: SGHDT, YYEEEE.

The V and J genes are TRBV24-1 and TRBJ2-4; D not resolved. Germline CDR1 KGHDR, CDR2 SFDVKD. V was shortened by 0 bases and J by 0 bases, with 11 bases between the two germline ends. CDR3 length equals 17 residues. CDR3 coding DNA: TGTGCCACCAGTGATTTGAGGGCACGCAAAGCCAAAAACATTCAGTACTTC. It translates to CATSDLRARKAKNIQYF.

This chain connects TRBV6-5 to TRBJ1-5, with D unclear. Trimming took 5 bases from V and 1 from J, leaving 3 bases between them. The CDR3 is 12 residues long. Germline CDR1 MNHEY, CDR2 SVGAGI. The CDR3 DNA is TGTGCCAGCAGTCTAAGCAATCAGCCCCAGCATTTT. Translation gives CASSLSNQPQHF.

This chain connects TRBV5-1 to TRBJ2-5; no reliable D call. CDR1 is SGHRS and CDR2 is YFSETQ in the germline V gene. Deletions cut 1 base from V and 0 bases from J, with 1 base between. The CDR3 runs to 12 residues. CDR3 nucleotide sequence: TGCGCCAGCAGCTTGAACCAAGAGACCCAGTACTTC. Protein sequence: CASSLNQETQYF.

The chain is built from TRBV10-1 and TRBJ2-3; possibly TRBD2 for D (6 bases). Deletions cut 0 bases from V and 5 bases from J, with 12 bases between. Looked up from germline, CDR1 is WNHNN and CDR2 is SYGVQD (reference sequence). The length of the CDR3 is 15 residues. CDR3 DNA: TGCGCCAGCAGTGAGTCGCTTAGCGGAAAAGATACGCAGTATTTT. Translating it yields CASSESLSGKDTQYF.

This clone came up once. The V call is TRBV30, the J call TRBJ1-1, with unresolved D. Germline lookup yields CDR1 GTSNPN and CDR2 SVGIG (reference sequence). This CDR3 is built from 13 residues. V gave up 4 bases and J gave up 0 bases, with 9 bases separating them. The DNA for the CDR3 is TGTGCCTGGAAAGGAATAATGAACACTGAAGCTTTCTTT. The encoded protein is CAWKGIMNTEAFF.

This rearrangement joins TRBV5-5 to TRBJ2-7; 8 nucleotides align to TRBD1. Germline V lookup: CDR1 SGHKS, CDR2 YYEKEE (reference sequence). The CDR3 length is 14 residues. The junction had 4 bases not matched to a gene; V was cut back by 2 bases and J by 3 bases. In DNA, the CDR3 is TGTGCCAGCAGCTTTTCAGGACAGGGCTACGAGCAGTACTTC. This encodes CASSFSGQGYEQYF.

The rearrangement links TRBV5-1 to TRBJ2-5; D uncertain. The germline gives CDR1 SGHRS, CDR2 YFSETQ. The CDR3 has 14 residues. V shed 0 bases and J shed 2 bases, with 8 bases lying between them. Here the CDR3 reads CASSLEGQQETQYF. The CDR3, as DNA: TGCGCCAGCAGCTTGGAAGGTCAGCAAGAGACCCAGTACTTC.

The chain recombines TRBV3-1 (or the pseudogene TRBV3-2) with TRBJ2-1, with TRBD1 matching 9 bases. This CDR3 comprises 16 residues. J gave up 7 bases and V 2 bases, and 9 bases lay outside the gene matches. Germline CDR1 reads LGHDT; CDR2 reads YNNKEL (reference sequence). This CDR3 is CASSQRTGERNNEQFF. The DNA of the CDR3 is TGTGCCAGCAGCCAACGGACAGGGGAAAGGAATAATGAGCAGTTCTTC.

This clone was detected only a few times. V and J are TRBV5-6 and TRBJ2-7, with D hard to call. The germline V gene has CDR1 SGHDT and CDR2 YYEEEE. V lost 0 bases, J lost 6 bases, and 10 bases lay in between. The CDR3 runs 13 residues. The CDR3 DNA reads TGTGCCAGCAGCTTGGGCCTATCTCTCGAGCAGTACTTC. This sequence encodes CASSLGLSLEQYF. Full variable domain (remainder filled in from reference TRBV5-6 and TRBJ2-7): DAGVTQSPTHLIKTRGQQVTLRCSPKSGHDTVSWYQQALGQGPQFIFQYYEEEERQRGNFPDRFSGHQFPNYSSELNVNALLLGDSALYLCASSLGLSLEQYFGPGTRLTVT.

V gene TRBV2 combines with J gene TRBJ2-7, with D uncertain. Trimming removed 6 bases from V and 0 bases from J, with 9 bases in between. The CDR3 spans 13 residues. Germline V gene lookup returns CDR1 SNHLY and CDR2 FYNNEI. The CDR3 sequence is CASRKGNSYEQYF. The CDR3, as DNA: TGTGCCAGCAGAAAGGGAAACTCCTACGAGCAGTACTTC.

This clone came up once. The genes are TRBV20-1 and TRBJ1-4; no clear D gene. The CDR3 sequence is 10 residues long. Germline V gene sequence: CDR1 DFQATT, CDR2 SNEGSKA (reference sequence). The V gene lost 6 bases and the J gene lost 8 bases, with 7 bases spanning the gap. The CDR3 region has the DNA TGCAGTGCCCCAAGGGAAAAACTGTTTTTT. It encodes CSAPREKLFF.

The chain joins TRBV7-2 to TRBJ1-2; D is uncertain. The ends were cut back, 1 base at V and 1 base at J, with 4 bases in the middle. Germline lookup yields CDR1 SGHTA and CDR2 FQGNSA. This CDR3 is 13 amino acids long. CDR3 region: CASSLGFNYGYTF. CDR3 in DNA: TGTGCCAGCAGCTTAGGATTTAACTATGGCTACACCTTC.

A single count supports this clone. V usage is TRBV7-2 and J usage is TRBJ2-7, with D possibly TRBD2 on 6 matching bases. Trimming removed 0 bases at V and 6 bases at J, with 9 bases between. There are 13 residues in the CDR3. The V gene's germline CDR1 is SGHTA and CDR2 FQGNSA. The CDR3 nucleotides read TGTGCCAGCAGCTTAGCCGGCGGGATCGAGCAGTACTTC. Its protein product is CASSLAGGIEQYF.

The chain has TRBV10-3 and TRBJ2-7; the D call may be TRBD1 or TRBD2 (5 bases each). The CDR3 totals 15 residues. CDR1 and CDR2 from the germline V gene are ENHRY and SYGVKD. V lost 0 bases and J 0 bases, leaving 9 bases between the germline ends. In DNA form, the CDR3 reads TGTGCCATCAGTGAGTCGTATGGGGGCTCCTACGAGCAGTACGTC. It translates to CAISESYGGSYEQYV.

This chain joins TRBV6-5 and TRBJ1-5; a possible D gene is TRBD1 (5 bases). V shed 6 bases and J shed 6 bases, with 18 bases lying between them. CDR1 MNHEY and CDR2 SVGAGI come from the germline V gene. There are 15 residues in the CDR3. The CDR3 DNA follows: TGTGCCAGCAGGTCCCGGGACCCTGTTAGTCAGCCCCAGCATTTT. This codes for CASRSRDPVSQPQHF.

The chain recombines TRBV25-1 with TRBJ1-4, with D perhaps matching TRBD1 (6 bases). V lost 3 bases and J lost 7, with 15 bases in between. The V gene's germline CDR1 is MGHDK and CDR2 SYGVNS. CDR3 size: 15 residues. CDR3 region: CASSDVGGLSEKLFF. Written as DNA, the CDR3 is TGTGCCAGCAGTGACGTCGGGGGGCTCAGTGAAAAACTGTTTTTT.

The V call is TRBV2, the J call TRBJ2-3; 13 bases are shared with TRBD2. J lost 2 bases, V lost 5 bases, and 4 bases had no gene match. CDR1 and CDR2 (germline): SNHLY, FYNNEI. The CDR3 spans 16 residues. CDR3 DNA sequence: TGTGCCAGCAGTATAGGACTAGCGGGAGTCACAGATACGCAGTATTTT. It codes for CASSIGLAGVTDTQYF.

This clone counts as medium-sized. The chain combines TRBV9 with TRBJ2-5; 9 bases are a match to TRBD1. The CDR3 has 16 amino acids. The V gene's germline CDR1 is SGDLS and CDR2 YYNGEE. Trimming removed 4 bases from V and 4 bases from J; junction bases left unmatched: 11. CDR3 coding DNA: TGTGCCAGCAGCCCTCGGACAGGGGTGTTGGGAGAGACCCAGTACTTC. Residues: CASSPRTGVLGETQYF.

CDR3 DNA sequence: TGTGCCAGCAGCTACGATAGGGATACGCAGTATTTT. It is translated as CASSYDRDTQYF. The chain is built from TRBV7-2 and TRBJ2-3; D ambiguous. The CDR3 has 12 amino acids. Germline V gene lookup returns CDR1 SGHTA and CDR2 FQGNSA. Trimming pared 4 bases from V and 6 bases from J, leaving 8 bases between.

The rearrangement uses TRBV6-5 and TRBJ1-4, with D unclear. This CDR3 contains 14 residues. Germline V gene sequence: CDR1 MNHEY, CDR2 SVGAGI. Trimming cost V 6 bases and J 0 bases, with 8 bases left between them. CDR3 DNA sequence: TGTGCCAGCAGAGCGACGGCAACTAATGAAAAACTGTTTTTT. This translates into CASRATATNEKLFF.

The rearrangement uses TRBV2 and TRBJ2-7; perhaps TRBD1 as D (6 bases). Germline CDR1 SNHLY, CDR2 FYNNEI. V gave up 7 bases and J gave up 6 bases, with 16 bases separating them. The CDR3 sequence is 13 residues long. In DNA, the CDR3 is TGTGCCAGCAATGAGAGACAGGTCCTCGAGCAGTACTTC. It yields the protein CASNERQVLEQYF.